The present entry profiles one T cell receptor beta chain with its context. The data belong to a study of blood T cells in healthy people across ages. Sample-barcoded 5' priming and a J-beta primer mix drove a second PCR of about 7 to 12 cycles. From the 5' RACE reads, TCRdb called clonotypes with MiXCR, one entry per CDR3 protein. Among roughly 800,000 distinct CDR3 sequences listed, around 36% were seen once. Donors ranged from about 6 to 95 years old and were healthy Caucasians in Russia. Roughly 9.5 milliliters of peripheral blood were drawn from each donor into EDTA-treated tubes. Per sample, no less than 5 micrograms of total RNA were extracted. The CDR3 has 14 amino acids. CDR1 and CDR2 from the germline V gene are SGHTA and FQGNSA.

This clonotype originated in a young man in good health. This rearrangement joins TRBV7-2 to TRBJ2-4; perhaps TRBD2 as D (5 bases). The J call may be mistaken, given a closer DNA end match to TRBJ2-7. The sequenced sample was blood. In DNA form, the CDR3 reads TGTGCCAGCAGCTTAGTAGGGAGCGGTTACGAGCAGTACTTC. Translation: CASSLVGSGYEQYF.